This T cell receptor (beta chain) was captured by sequencing in a study of blood T cell repertoires in COVID-19. TCRdb's table, derived via immunoSEQ multiplex PCR, lists solely in-frame clones and lacks some. The sample gives 250,000 to 300,000 clones, roughly nine tenths of which show up once; about 12% is in the top ten. The CDR3 totals 14 residues. In germline, CDR1 is SEHNR, CDR2 FQNEAQ (reference sequence). Trimming removed 3 bases from V and 3 bases from J, with 12 bases in between. Those enrolled in Seattle joined during active infection and were followed longitudinally afterward. Sequences were obtained from peripheral blood. This sequence joins TRBV7-9 and TRBJ2-7; TRBD2 might be the D (6 bases). This sequence was found in a woman in her twenties or thirties with COVID-19, enrolled during active disease. The CDR3 here is CASSFRDFVYEQYF. The CDR3 DNA is TGTGCCAGCAGCTTCCGGGACTTTGTCTACGAGCAGTACTTC. Together with reference TRBV7-9 and TRBJ2-7, the CDR3 gives the full variable domain: DTGVSQNPRHKITKRGQNVTFRCDPISEHNRLYWYRQTLGQGPEFLTYFQNEAQLEKSRLLSDRFSAERPKGSFSTLEIQRTEQGDSAMYLCASSFRDFVYEQYFGPGTRLTVT.